Listed below are T cell receptor beta chains from one sample, sequenced in a study of blood T cell repertoires in COVID-19. Clones were sequenced by immunoSEQ multiplex PCR, and TCRdb holds only the in-frame ones, with some missing. Here the sample spans about 280,000 clones, approximately 89% being singletons. Material for sequencing was peripheral blood. The receptors shown here come from a woman in her twenties or thirties with COVID-19, enrolled during active disease. CDR3s include the opening cysteine and the closing phenylalanine or tryptophan. Each record gives: D gene, V gene, J gene, clone size, CDR3 DNA, CDR3 protein. D genes are given only for firm matches. A row's size may be missing; if present it is once, few, many or a size class.

TRBD2,TRBV5-4,TRBJ2-1,NA,TGTGCCAGCAGCGCCGGACTAGCGGGGGGTGAGCAGTTCTTC,CASSAGLAGGEQFF
TRBD1,TRBV4-1,TRBJ2-2,NA,TGCGCCAGCAGCTTTGGGAGCGGGACAGGGGGCTTCACCGGGGAGCTGTTTTTT,CASSFGSGTGGFTGELFF
TRBD1,TRBV3-1/TRBV3-2,TRBJ1-6,once,TGTGCCAGCAGTATAAGAGGGACAGGGCATTCACCCCTCCACTTT,CASSIRGTGHSPLHF
NA,TRBV6-1,TRBJ2-3,few,TGTGCCAGCAGTGGTGGGCATGGCAGGGCCACCGGGGGAACGCAGTATTTT,CASSGGHGRATGGTQYF
TRBD2,TRBV5-4,TRBJ2-1,once,TGTGCCAGCAGGCCACACAGTGGCGGGGGGTGGAATGAGCAGTTCTTC,CASRPHSGGGWNEQFF
TRBD1,TRBV5-8,TRBJ2-5,NA,TGTGCCAGCAGTACTTATAAGGGGGCCCAAGAGACCCAGTACTTC,CASSTYKGAQETQYF
NA,TRBV3-1/TRBV3-2,TRBJ2-2,NA,TGTGCCAGCAGCCCCTACAGGTCCTTCACCGGGGAGCTGTTTTTT,CASSPYRSFTGELFF
NA,TRBV4-1,TRBJ1-4,NA,TGCGCCAGCAGCCAAGATTTAGGGGCGACTAATGAAAAACTGTTTTTT,CASSQDLGATNEKLFF
NA,TRBV11-2,TRBJ2-7,NA,TGTGCCAGCAGCTTAGGGGCGATAATTTCCTACGAGCAGTACTTC,CASSLGAIISYEQYF
TRBD2,TRBV11-3,TRBJ2-1,NA,TGTGCCAGCAGCCCCTGGACTAGCGGGGGGACGGATGAGCAGTTCTTC,CASSPWTSGGTDEQFF
NA,TRBV5-6,TRBJ2-5,NA,TGTGCCAGCAGGACGGGATTCGGGGGTCCGGAGACCCAGTACTTC,CASRTGFGGPETQYF
TRBD1,TRBV4-1,TRBJ2-7,NA,TGCGCCAGCAGCCATTCAGGCCAGGGGGTCTACGAGCAGTACTTC,CASSHSGQGVYEQYF
TRBD1,TRBV2,TRBJ1-2,NA,TGTGCCAGCAGCCGCAGGGACAGCCTCTATAGGGGCTACACCTTC,CASSRRDSLYRGYTF
NA,TRBV2,TRBJ1-6,NA,TGTGCCAGCAGGGCCACAGGGTACGGCTCCTATAATTCACCCCTCCACTTT,CASRATGYGSYNSPLHF
TRBD1,TRBV3-1/TRBV3-2,TRBJ1-4,NA,TGTGCCAGCAGCCAAGGGACAGGGGGTATTGAAAAACTGTTTTTT,CASSQGTGGIEKLFF
NA,TRBV5-1,TRBJ1-1,NA,TGCGCCAGCAGCTTCCCAGGGAACACTGAAGCTTTCTTT,CASSFPGNTEAFF
TRBD1,TRBV5-6,TRBJ2-4,NA,TGTGCCAGCACCCGAGGCGTACAGGGGGCGGGAAACATTCAGTACTTC,CASTRGVQGAGNIQYF
NA,TRBV4-1,TRBJ2-1,NA,TGCGCCAGCAGCCAAGAGGAGGGAGCTATAGAAAATGAGCAGTTCTTC,CASSQEEGAIENEQFF
TRBD1,TRBV30,TRBJ1-3,NA,TGTGCCTGGAGTTCCTATGCAGGGGGCAGAGACACCATATATTTT,CAWSSYAGGRDTIYF
TRBD2,TRBV9,TRBJ2-1,once,TGTGCCAGCACCCCTTGGACTAGCGGGCGCTACAATGAGCAGTTCTTC,CASTPWTSGRYNEQFF
NA,TRBV5-1,TRBJ1-2,few,TGCGCCAGCAGCTTAGATCTTGACACAGGGACCTACTATGGCTACACCTTC,CASSLDLDTGTYYGYTF
NA,TRBV5-6,TRBJ1-2,NA,TGTGCCAGCAGCTCGTACTCCTATGGCTACACCTTC,CASSSYSYGYTF
NA,TRBV7-2,TRBJ2-3,few,TGTGCCAGCAGCCTCTTTGAGGTCCCCACAGATACGCAGTATTTT,CASSLFEVPTDTQYF